These 7 T cell receptor beta chains were sequenced from one sample in a study of T cell changes during pregnancy in multiple sclerosis. Assay: immunoSEQ multiplex PCR; the TCRdb copy retains only in-frame clones and omits some. The repertoire has about 24,000 clones, approximately 90% of them found once; the top ten carry less than 0.8%. Specimen: CD4+ T cells from peripheral blood mononuclear cells, collected in the first trimester of pregnancy. Receptors were obtained from a female donor in good health, enrolled as a control in a pregnancy study.

The chain is built from TRBV6-5 and TRBJ2-1; tentative D call: TRBD2 (5 bases). Per the germline V gene, CDR1 is MNHEY and CDR2 is SVGAGI. V was cut by 5 bases and J by 7 bases, with 12 bases left in between. The CDR3 length is 13 residues. CDR3 DNA sequence: TGTGCCAGCAGTCCAAACCCGGGGAATGAGCAGTTCTTC. It specifies CASSPNPGNEQFF.

CDR3 DNA sequence: TGTGCCAGCAGCCCGAGGACTGGCTCCTACGAGCAGTACTTC. This translates into CASSPRTGSYEQYF. The chain has TRBV7-8 and TRBJ2-7; D possibly corresponds to TRBD2 (5 bases). This CDR3 is 14 amino acids long. Per germline, CDR1 SGHVS and CDR2 FQNEAQ. V was cut by 5 bases and J by 0 bases, with 11 bases left in between.

J is TRBJ2-7 and V is TRBV7-8, with TRBD2 matching over 8 bases. After removal of 1 base from V and 5 bases from J, the junction contained 7 bases not matched to a gene. The V gene's germline CDR1 is SGHVS and CDR2 FQNEAQ. This CDR3 region has 15 residues. CDR3 sequence: CASSLGRGGLNEQYF. For the CDR3, the DNA is TGTGCCAGCAGCTTAGGACGGGGGGGTTTGAACGAGCAGTACTTC.

This clone showed up just a few times. The rearrangement joins TRBV2 to TRBJ1-1; D might be TRBD1 (6 bases). The CDR3 sequence is 13 residues long. With 5 bases removed from V and 1 base from J, the gap between germline ends came to 8 bases. Germline V gene sequence: CDR1 SNHLY, CDR2 FYNNEI. DNA of the CDR3: TGTGCCAGCAGTAGACAGGAGAACACTGAAGCTTTCTTT. Translated: CASSRQENTEAFF. The full variable domain, with the rest looked up from reference TRBV2 and TRBJ1-1, is EPEVTQTPSHQVTQMGQEVILRCVPISNHLYFYWYRQILGQKVEFLVSFYNNEISEKSEIFDDQFSVERPDGSNFTLKIRSTKLEDSAMYFCASSRQENTEAFFGQGTRLTVV.

The V call is TRBV2, the J call TRBJ2-5, with D perhaps matching TRBD2 (5 bases). Matching the DNA end better, TRBJ2-7 makes the J call doubtful. The CDR3 length is 13 residues. Germline V gene lookup returns CDR1 SNHLY and CDR2 FYNNEI. The CDR3 DNA reads TGTGCCAGTTCGGGGTTCTACTCCTACGAGCAGTACTTC. Amino acids: CASSGFYSYEQYF.

In its sample, this clone was seen once. The J gene is TRBJ2-3, the V gene TRBV6-1, with a tentative D call TRBD2 (6 bases). Germline V CDR1 and CDR2: MNHNS, SASEGT. Deletions cut 7 bases from V and 4 bases from J, with 15 bases between. The CDR3 has 14 amino acids. The CDR3 coding sequence is TGTGCCAGCACCCACGGGAGTTCGGCAGATACGCAGTATTTT. Translated, it gives CASTHGSSADTQYF.

The rearrangement joins TRBV7-9 to TRBJ1-5; D unresolved. The V end lost 2 bases, the J end lost 5 bases, and 10 bases lay between the germline ends. Germline V lookup: CDR1 SEHNR, CDR2 FQNEAQ (reference sequence). This CDR3 is 14 amino acids long. Here the CDR3 reads CASSLSARDQPQHF. Written as DNA, the CDR3 is TGTGCCAGCAGCTTATCGGCCCGGGATCAGCCCCAGCATTTT.